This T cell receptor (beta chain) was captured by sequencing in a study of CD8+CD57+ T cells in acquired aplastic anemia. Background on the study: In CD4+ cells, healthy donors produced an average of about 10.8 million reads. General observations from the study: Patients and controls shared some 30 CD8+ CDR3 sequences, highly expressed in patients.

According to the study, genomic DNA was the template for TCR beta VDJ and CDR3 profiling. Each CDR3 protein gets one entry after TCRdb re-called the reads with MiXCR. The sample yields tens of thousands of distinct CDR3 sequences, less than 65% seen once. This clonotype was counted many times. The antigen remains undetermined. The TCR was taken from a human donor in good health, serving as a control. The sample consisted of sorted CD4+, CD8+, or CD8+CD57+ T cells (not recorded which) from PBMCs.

The CDR3 region has the DNA TGTGCCAGTAGTAGGGACAGGGCCACTAATGAAAAACTGTTTTTT. Encoded protein: CASSRDRATNEKLFF. This sequence joins TRBV19 and TRBJ1-4; 9 positions match TRBD1. Germline CDR1 and CDR2: LNHDA and SQIVND (reference sequence). CDR3 size: 15 residues. Unmatched junction bases numbered 2, after V lost 4 bases and J lost 2 bases.